Following are 19 T cell receptor beta chains from one sample sequenced in a study of cytomegalovirus exposure and HLA in healthy donors. The PCR was carried out with 60 Vbeta primers and 13 Jbeta primers. Produced via immunoSEQ multiplex PCR; TCRdb's table is partial and in-frame only. The data contain roughly 200,000 clones, about 80% of them seen just once; the ten biggest clones take up more than 3%. Material for sequencing was PBMCs. The receptor source for this set is a man in his forties in good health and CMV-seropositive.

The chain combines TRBV28 with TRBJ2-5, with a tentative D call TRBD2 (5 bases). The length of the CDR3 is 13 residues. The germline V gene encodes CDR1 MDHEN and CDR2 SYDVKM. Trimming took 2 bases from V and 9 from J, leaving 13 bases between them. Here the CDR3 reads CASSLGARGSQYF. CDR3 sequence (DNA): TGTGCCAGCAGTTTAGGAGCCCGAGGGTCCCAGTACTTC.

This chain uses TRBV18 with TRBJ1-2, with no clear D. The CDR3 length is 14 residues. Germline CDR1 is KGHSH and CDR2 is LQKENI. V was clipped by 3 bases and J by 4 bases, with 12 bases between them. The CDR3: CASSPSATPYGYTF. The CDR3 DNA follows: TGTGCCAGCTCACCGTCAGCGACTCCCTATGGCTACACCTTC.

The gene calls are TRBV5-4 and TRBJ2-3; 9 bases are shared with TRBD2. Germline trimming cut 0 bases from V and 2 bases from J; bases unmatched to any gene: 10. Germline loops: CDR1 SGHNT, CDR2 YYREEE (reference sequence). This CDR3 is 18 amino acids long. Here the CDR3 reads CASSLALGLAGNTDTQYF. As DNA, the CDR3 is TGTGCCAGCAGCTTGGCTTTGGGGCTAGCGGGGAACACAGATACGCAGTATTTT.

The gene calls are TRBV28 and TRBJ2-7, with 11 bases fitting TRBD1. There are 15 residues in the CDR3. The germline gives CDR1 MDHEN, CDR2 SYDVKM. Unmatched junction bases numbered 11, after V lost 6 bases and J lost 7 bases. The CDR3 nucleotides read TGTGCCAGCAGGAAGGGGGACAGGGGGACGACAGAGCAGTACTTC. Protein: CASRKGDRGTTEQYF.

This rearrangement joins TRBV28 to TRBJ1-1; possibly TRBD1 for D (6 bases). V was trimmed by 5 bases and J by 3 bases, leaving 13 bases between them. The CDR3 consists of 14 residues. Germline V gene lookup returns CDR1 MDHEN and CDR2 SYDVKM. CDR3 loop: CASSGTGWYTEAFF. CDR3 in DNA: TGTGCCAGCAGTGGAACAGGGTGGTACACTGAAGCTTTCTTT.

The chain carries TRBV6-1 and TRBJ2-2, with 8 positions matching TRBD1. Germline CDR1 reads MNHNS; CDR2 reads SASEGT. Losses at the gene ends were 4 bases for V and 7 bases for J; bases not matched to a gene: 8. CDR3 length equals 15 residues. In DNA, the CDR3 is TGTGCCAGCAGTGCCTCGACAGGGGTCGGCGGGGAGCTGTTTTTT. Protein sequence: CASSASTGVGGELFF.

The rearrangement links TRBV28 to TRBJ2-7; possible D gene TRBD2, 5 bases. The CDR3 sequence is 14 residues long. Trimming took off 8 bases at V and 2 bases at J, with 16 bases between the two ends. Per the germline V gene, CDR1 is MDHEN and CDR2 is SYDVKM. The CDR3 is CASRPGDKAYEQYF. Written as DNA, the CDR3 is TGTGCCAGCCGCCCCGGGGATAAGGCCTACGAGCAGTACTTC.

This clone has more than one count but fewer than ten. CDR3: CASSGPGHSSYNEQFF. The CDR3 nucleotides are TGTGCCAGCAGTGGACCTGGACATAGCTCCTACAATGAGCAGTTCTTC. The rearrangement uses TRBV6-1 and TRBJ2-1, with D perhaps TRBD1 (5 bases). This CDR3 region has 16 residues. The V gene's germline CDR1 is MNHNS and CDR2 SASEGT. The germline V and J ends were trimmed by 4 bases and 0 bases, with 13 bases remaining between them.

The chain uses TRBV19 and TRBJ2-5, with D perhaps matching TRBD2 (6 bases). V was pared by 3 bases and J by 6 bases, with 14 bases between. Germline V gene sequence: CDR1 LNHDA, CDR2 SQIVND (reference sequence). The CDR3 spans 14 residues. Written as DNA, the CDR3 is TGTGCCAGTAGTATGGGTGCAGGGAGGCAGACCCAGTACTTC. Translation gives CASSMGAGRQTQYF.

The chain joins TRBV2 to TRBJ1-4; 10 nucleotides match TRBD1. Germline CDR1 and CDR2: SNHLY and FYNNEI. V gave up 6 bases and J gave up 7 bases; unmatched junction bases: 8. This CDR3 is built from 15 residues. The CDR3 reads CASSQQGQGPEKLFF. The CDR3 nucleotides are TGTGCCAGCAGCCAGCAGGGACAGGGGCCTGAAAAACTGTTTTTT.

This clone was seen once. This chain links TRBV5-1 with TRBJ2-4, with a weak D call TRBD1 (5 bases). Trimming stripped 3 bases from V and 9 bases from J, with 10 bases between. The CDR3 runs to 12 residues. Per germline, CDR1 SGHRS and CDR2 YFSETQ. The CDR3 is CASSSQGIIQYF. The CDR3 DNA is TGCGCCAGCAGCTCCCAGGGAATCATTCAGTACTTC.

The CDR3 loop reads CASSLAPDTGELFF. CDR3 nucleotides: TGCGCCAGCAGCTTGGCGCCAGACACCGGGGAGCTGTTTTTT. The chain uses TRBV5-1 and TRBJ2-2; D uncertain. CDR1 and CDR2 from the germline V gene are SGHRS and YFSETQ. Trimming took off 0 bases at V and 3 bases at J, with 6 bases between the two ends. The CDR3 runs to 14 residues. The full variable domain, with the rest looked up from reference TRBV5-1 and TRBJ2-2, is KAGVTQTPRYLIKTRGQQVTLSCSPISGHRSVSWYQQTPGQGLQFLFEYFSETQRNKGNFPGRFSGRQFSNSRSEMNVSTLELGDSALYLCASSLAPDTGELFFGEGSRLTVL.

V usage is TRBV15 and J usage is TRBJ2-2; 8 bases map to TRBD2. In germline, CDR1 is LNHNV, CDR2 YYDKDF (reference sequence). CDR3 length: 14 residues. V shed 10 bases, J shed 4 bases, and the junction held 8 bases outside the gene matches. Here the CDR3 reads CAITAGESTGELFF. The CDR3 DNA is TGTGCCATCACAGCGGGGGAGAGCACCGGGGAGCTGTTTTTT. The full variable domain, its missing parts supplied by reference TRBV15 and TRBJ2-2, is DAMVIQNPRYQVTQFGKPVTLSCSQTLNHNVMYWYQQKSSQAPKLLFHYYDKDFNNEADTPDNFQSRRPNTSFCFLDIRSPGLGDTAMYLCAITAGESTGELFFGEGSRLTVL.

The rearrangement joins TRBV2 to TRBJ2-1; the match to TRBD2 covers 8 bases. V gave up 7 bases and J gave up 3 bases; unmatched junction bases: 11. The CDR3 is made up of 16 amino acids. The germline V gene encodes CDR1 SNHLY and CDR2 FYNNEI. CDR3 sequence: CASTKEGLAIYNEQFF. Here the CDR3 DNA reads TGTGCCAGCACCAAAGAAGGACTAGCCATCTACAATGAGCAGTTCTTC. Supplemented by reference TRBV2 and TRBJ2-1, the full variable domain reads EPEVTQTPSHQVTQMGQEVILRCVPISNHLYFYWYRQILGQKVEFLVSFYNNEISEKSEIFDDQFSVERPDGSNFTLKIRSTKLEDSAMYFCASTKEGLAIYNEQFFGPGTRLTVL.

The chain combines TRBV5-4 with TRBJ1-2; 8 bases are a match to TRBD1. The V and J ends lost 6 bases and 8 bases, in that order; junction bases with no gene match: 12. CDR1 is SGHNT and CDR2 is YYREEE in the germline V gene (reference sequence). The CDR3 contains 14 residues. The CDR3 bases are TGTGCCAGCACATGGACAGGGTACGGTCAAGGCTACACCTTC. As protein: CASTWTGYGQGYTF.

The rearrangement uses TRBV7-8 and TRBJ2-1, with 8 bases identical to TRBD2. Looked up from germline, CDR1 is SGHVS and CDR2 is FQNEAQ. This CDR3 is 17 amino acids long. V lost 5 bases, J lost 2 bases, and 11 bases stayed unmatched. The DNA for the CDR3 is TGTGCCAGCAGCCCCGTTGGTGCGGGAGGTACCTACAATGAGCAGTTCTTC. Residues: CASSPVGAGGTYNEQFF.

The CDR3 coding sequence is TGTGCCAGCAGCCTCGACAGGGGAGTCCACGAGCAGTACTTC. This encodes CASSLDRGVHEQYF. This chain uses TRBV7-3 with TRBJ2-7; 8 bases fit TRBD1. The CDR3 has 14 amino acids. Per germline, CDR1 SGHTA and CDR2 FQGTGA. The ends lost 5 bases at V and 5 bases at J; junction bases unmatched: 8.

This clone was counted a single time. The chain couples TRBV28 to TRBJ1-2, with TRBD1 matching over 8 bases. V lost 5 bases and J lost 6; bases outside the gene matches: 14. The CDR3 is 16 residues long. The germline V gene encodes CDR1 MDHEN and CDR2 SYDVKM. CDR3 protein: CASSPRTGRRGDGYTF. CDR3 coding DNA: TGTGCCAGCAGTCCGAGGACAGGGAGAAGAGGAGATGGCTACACCTTC.

The chain is built from TRBV25-1 and TRBJ1-4; D not resolved. Between the trimmed V and J ends, which lost 4 bases and 7 bases, there was a span of 10 bases. The CDR3 length is 13 residues. Germline V CDR1 and CDR2: MGHDK, SYGVNS. In DNA form, the CDR3 reads TGTGCCAGCAGTGGAAACTTGCCTGAAAAACTGTTTTTT. It is translated as CASSGNLPEKLFF.